This TCR beta chain was profiled in a study of cytomegalovirus exposure and HLA in healthy donors. Amplification used 60 Vbeta primers and 13 Jbeta primers. Assay used: immunoSEQ multiplex PCR; TCRdb lists only in-frame clones, some missing. The data hold some 180,000 clones, with just under 80% observed a single time. The sequence was obtained from a woman younger than 45 in good health and CMV-seronegative. Sequences were obtained from PBMCs.

CDR3 nucleotide sequence: TGTGCCAGCAGCGTAAAGGGGGCGCATGAGCAGTTCTTC. Translated, it gives CASSVKGAHEQFF. This chain uses TRBV9 with TRBJ2-1, with 7 bases aligning to TRBD1. The V gene end was trimmed by 1 base and the J gene end by 8 bases; junction bases not matched to a gene: 3. Germline V gene sequence: CDR1 SGDLS, CDR2 YYNGEE. The CDR3 is 13 residues long.